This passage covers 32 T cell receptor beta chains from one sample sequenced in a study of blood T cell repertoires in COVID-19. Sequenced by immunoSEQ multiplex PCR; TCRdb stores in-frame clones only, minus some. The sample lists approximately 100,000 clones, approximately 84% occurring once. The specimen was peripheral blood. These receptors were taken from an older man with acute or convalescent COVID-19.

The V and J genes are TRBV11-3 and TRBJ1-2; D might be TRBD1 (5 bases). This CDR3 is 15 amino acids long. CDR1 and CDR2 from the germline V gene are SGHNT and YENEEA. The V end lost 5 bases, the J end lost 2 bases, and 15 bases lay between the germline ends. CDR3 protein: CASSQGQGSNYGYTF. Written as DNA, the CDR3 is TGTGCCAGCAGCCAAGGCCAGGGCTCAAACTATGGCTACACCTTC.

The CDR3 bases are TGTGCCAGCTCATCTACAGGAGTCAATGAGCAGTTCTTC. It encodes CASSSTGVNEQFF. This chain uses TRBV18 with TRBJ2-1; a weak D match, TRBD1 (5 bases). The CDR3 contains 13 residues. Per germline, CDR1 KGHSH and CDR2 LQKENI. Trimming removed 5 bases at V and 6 bases at J, with 11 bases between. The full variable domain, its missing parts supplied by reference TRBV18 and TRBJ2-1, is NAGVMQNPRHLVRRRGQEARLRCSPMKGHSHVYWYRQLPEEGLKFMVYLQKENIIDESGMPKERFSAEFPKEGPSILRIQQVVRGDSAAYFCASSSTGVNEQFFGPGTRLTVL.

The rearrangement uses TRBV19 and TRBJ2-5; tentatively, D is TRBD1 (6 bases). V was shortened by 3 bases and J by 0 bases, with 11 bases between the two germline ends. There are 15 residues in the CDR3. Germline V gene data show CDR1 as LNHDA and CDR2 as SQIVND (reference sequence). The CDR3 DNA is TGTGCCAGTAGTATCGGGACACCGTACCAAGAGACCCAGTACTTC. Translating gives CASSIGTPYQETQYF.

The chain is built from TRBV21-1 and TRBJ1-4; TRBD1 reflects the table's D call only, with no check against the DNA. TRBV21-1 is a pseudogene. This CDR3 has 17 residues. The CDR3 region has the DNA TGTGCCAGCAGCAAAGGCCGACAGGGGCCACCGAGAGAAAAACTGTTTTTT. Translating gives CASSKGRQGPPREKLFF.

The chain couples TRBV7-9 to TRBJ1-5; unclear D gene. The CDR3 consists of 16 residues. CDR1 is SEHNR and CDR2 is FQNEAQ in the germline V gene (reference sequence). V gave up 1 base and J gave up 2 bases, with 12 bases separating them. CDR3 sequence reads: CASSLGEEVGNQPQHF. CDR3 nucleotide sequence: TGTGCCAGCAGCTTAGGCGAAGAAGTGGGCAATCAGCCCCAGCATTTT.

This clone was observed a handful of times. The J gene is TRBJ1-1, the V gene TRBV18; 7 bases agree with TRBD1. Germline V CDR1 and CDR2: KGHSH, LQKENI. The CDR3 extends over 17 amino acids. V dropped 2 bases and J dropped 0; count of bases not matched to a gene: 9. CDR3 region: CASSPLTGSGLNTEAFF. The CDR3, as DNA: TGTGCCAGCTCACCATTGACAGGGAGTGGTTTGAACACTGAAGCTTTCTTT.

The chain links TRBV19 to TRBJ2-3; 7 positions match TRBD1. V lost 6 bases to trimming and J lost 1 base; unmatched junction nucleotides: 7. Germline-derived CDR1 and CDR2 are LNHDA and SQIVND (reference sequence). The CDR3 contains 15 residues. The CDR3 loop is CASRNYGTGTDTQYF. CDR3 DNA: TGTGCCAGTAGAAATTACGGGACAGGCACAGATACGCAGTATTTT.

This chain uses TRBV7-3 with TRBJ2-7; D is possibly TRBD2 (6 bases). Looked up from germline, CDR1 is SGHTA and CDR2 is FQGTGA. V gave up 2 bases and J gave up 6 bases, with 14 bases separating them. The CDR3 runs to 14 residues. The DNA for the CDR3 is TGTGCCAGCAGCTTAGGAGTGGGAGCGGGCGAGCAGTACTTC. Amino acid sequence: CASSLGVGAGEQYF. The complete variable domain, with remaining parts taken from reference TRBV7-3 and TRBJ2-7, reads GAGVSQTPSNKVTEKGKYVELRCDPISGHTALYWYRQSLGQGPEFLIYFQGTGAADDSGLPNDRFFAVRPEGSVSTLKIQRTERGDSAVYLCASSLGVGAGEQYFGPGTRLTVT.

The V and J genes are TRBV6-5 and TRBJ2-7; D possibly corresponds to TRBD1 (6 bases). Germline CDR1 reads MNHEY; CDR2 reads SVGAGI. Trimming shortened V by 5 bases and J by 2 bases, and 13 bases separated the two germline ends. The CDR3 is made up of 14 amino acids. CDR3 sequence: CASSTPQGPYEQYF. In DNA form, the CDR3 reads TGTGCCAGCAGTACCCCACAGGGACCCTACGAGCAGTACTTC.

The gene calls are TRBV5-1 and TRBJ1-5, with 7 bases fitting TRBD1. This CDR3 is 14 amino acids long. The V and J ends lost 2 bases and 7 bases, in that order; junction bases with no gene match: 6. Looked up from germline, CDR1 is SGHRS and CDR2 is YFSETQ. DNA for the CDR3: TGCGCCAGCAGCTTTGGGCACAGGGGACAGCCCCAGCATTTT. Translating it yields CASSFGHRGQPQHF.

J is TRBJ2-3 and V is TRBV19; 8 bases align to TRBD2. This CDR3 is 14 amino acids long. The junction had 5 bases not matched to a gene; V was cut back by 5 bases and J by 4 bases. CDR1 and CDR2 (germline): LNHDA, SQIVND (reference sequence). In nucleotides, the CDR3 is TGTGCCAGTAGTGTCGGGAGGGCTGCAGATACGCAGTATTTT. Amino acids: CASSVGRAADTQYF.

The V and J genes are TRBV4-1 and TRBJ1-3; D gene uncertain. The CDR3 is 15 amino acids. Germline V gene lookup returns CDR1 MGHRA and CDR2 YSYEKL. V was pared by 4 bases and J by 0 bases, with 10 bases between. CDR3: CASSPAGSSGNTIYF. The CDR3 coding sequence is TGCGCCAGCAGCCCGGCAGGCTCCTCTGGAAACACCATATATTTT.

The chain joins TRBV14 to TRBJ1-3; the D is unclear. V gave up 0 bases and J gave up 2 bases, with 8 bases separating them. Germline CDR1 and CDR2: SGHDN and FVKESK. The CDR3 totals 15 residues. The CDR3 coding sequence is TGTGCCAGCAGCCAAGACGGCAGGACTGGAAACACCATATATTTT. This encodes CASSQDGRTGNTIYF.

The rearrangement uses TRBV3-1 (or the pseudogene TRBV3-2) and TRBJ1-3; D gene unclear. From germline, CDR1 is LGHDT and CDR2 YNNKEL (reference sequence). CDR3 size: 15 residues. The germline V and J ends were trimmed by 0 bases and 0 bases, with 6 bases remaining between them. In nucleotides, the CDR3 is TGTGCCAGCAGCCAAGATTACACCTCTGGAAACACCATATATTTT. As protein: CASSQDYTSGNTIYF.

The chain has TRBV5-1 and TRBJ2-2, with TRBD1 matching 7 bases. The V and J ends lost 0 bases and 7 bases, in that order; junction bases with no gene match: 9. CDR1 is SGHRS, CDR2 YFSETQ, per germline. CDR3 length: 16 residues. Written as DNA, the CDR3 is TGCGCCAGCAGCTTGGCCGTGACAGGGAGCGGCGGGGAGCTGTTTTTT. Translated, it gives CASSLAVTGSGGELFF.

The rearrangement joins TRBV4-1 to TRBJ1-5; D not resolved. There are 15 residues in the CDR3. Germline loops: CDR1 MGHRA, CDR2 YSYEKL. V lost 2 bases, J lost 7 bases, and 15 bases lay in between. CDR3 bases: TGCGCCAGCAGCCAATTCCCACGGGAGGAACAGCCCCAGCATTTT. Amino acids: CASSQFPREEQPQHF.

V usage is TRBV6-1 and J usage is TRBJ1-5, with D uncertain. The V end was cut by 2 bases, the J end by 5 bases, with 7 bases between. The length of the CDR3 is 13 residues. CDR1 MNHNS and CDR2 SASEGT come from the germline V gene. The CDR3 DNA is TGTGCCAGCAGTGAAATGAGAGATCAGCCCCAGCATTTT. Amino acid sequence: CASSEMRDQPQHF.

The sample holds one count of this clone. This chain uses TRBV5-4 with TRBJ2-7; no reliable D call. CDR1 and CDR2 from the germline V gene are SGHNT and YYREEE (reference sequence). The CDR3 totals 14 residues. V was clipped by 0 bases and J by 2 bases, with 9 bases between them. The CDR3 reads CASSLARRTYEQYF. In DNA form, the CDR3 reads TGTGCCAGCAGCTTGGCCAGGCGCACCTACGAGCAGTACTTC.

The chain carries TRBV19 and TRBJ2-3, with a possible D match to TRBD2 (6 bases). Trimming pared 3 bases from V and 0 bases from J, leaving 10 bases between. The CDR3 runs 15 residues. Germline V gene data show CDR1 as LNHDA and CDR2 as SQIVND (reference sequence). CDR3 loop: CASSMEGLSTDTQYF. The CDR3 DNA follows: TGTGCCAGTAGTATGGAGGGGCTTAGCACAGATACGCAGTATTTT.

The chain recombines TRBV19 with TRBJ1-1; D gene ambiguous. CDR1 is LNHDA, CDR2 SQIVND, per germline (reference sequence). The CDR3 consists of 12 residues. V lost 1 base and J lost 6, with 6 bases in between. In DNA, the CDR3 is TGTGCCAGTAGTATAGGTCTTGCTGAAGCTTTCTTT. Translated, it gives CASSIGLAEAFF.

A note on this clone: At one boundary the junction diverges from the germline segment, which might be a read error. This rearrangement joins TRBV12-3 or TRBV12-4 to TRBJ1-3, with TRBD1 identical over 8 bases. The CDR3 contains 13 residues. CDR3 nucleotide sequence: TGTGCCGGCAGACAGGGGTATGGAAACACCATATATTTT. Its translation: CAGRQGYGNTIYF.

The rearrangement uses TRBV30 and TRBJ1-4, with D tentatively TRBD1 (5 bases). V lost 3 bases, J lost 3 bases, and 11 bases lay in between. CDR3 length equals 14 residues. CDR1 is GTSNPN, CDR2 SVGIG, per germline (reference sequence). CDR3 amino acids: CAWSRRGANEKLFF. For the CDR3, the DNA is TGTGCCTGGAGCAGGAGGGGAGCTAATGAAAAACTGTTTTTT.

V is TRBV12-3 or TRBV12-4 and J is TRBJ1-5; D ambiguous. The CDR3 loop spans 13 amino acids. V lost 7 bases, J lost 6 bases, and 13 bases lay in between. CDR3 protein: CASTENGIQPQHF. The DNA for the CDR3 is TGTGCCAGCACCGAAAACGGGATTCAGCCCCAGCATTTT.

For the CDR3, the DNA is TGCGCCAGCAGTGGCGGTGGTGGTGACTATGGCTACACCTTC. Translation gives CASSGGGGDYGYTF. The chain combines TRBV10-2 with TRBJ1-2, with no clear D. V gave up 4 bases and J gave up 3 bases, with 12 bases separating them. From germline, CDR1 is WSHSY and CDR2 SAAADI. The CDR3 contains 14 residues.

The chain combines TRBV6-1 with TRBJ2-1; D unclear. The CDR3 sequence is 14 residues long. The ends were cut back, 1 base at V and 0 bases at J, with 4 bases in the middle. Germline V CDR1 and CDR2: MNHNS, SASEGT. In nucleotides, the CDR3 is TGTGCCAGCAGTGAAGGAGGCTCCTACAATGAGCAGTTCTTC. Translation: CASSEGGSYNEQFF.

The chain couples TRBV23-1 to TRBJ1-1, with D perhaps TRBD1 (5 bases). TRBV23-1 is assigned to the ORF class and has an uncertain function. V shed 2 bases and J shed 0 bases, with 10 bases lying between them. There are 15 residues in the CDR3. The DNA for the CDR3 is TGCGCCAGCAGTCAACCGAGACAGATGAACACTGAAGCTTTCTTT. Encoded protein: CASSQPRQMNTEAFF.

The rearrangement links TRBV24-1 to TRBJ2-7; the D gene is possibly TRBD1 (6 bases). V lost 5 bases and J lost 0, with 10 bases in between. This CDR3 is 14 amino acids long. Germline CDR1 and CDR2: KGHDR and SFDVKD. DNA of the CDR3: TGTGCCACCAGTGCCTCGGACAGCTCCTACGAGCAGTACTTC. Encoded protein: CATSASDSSYEQYF.

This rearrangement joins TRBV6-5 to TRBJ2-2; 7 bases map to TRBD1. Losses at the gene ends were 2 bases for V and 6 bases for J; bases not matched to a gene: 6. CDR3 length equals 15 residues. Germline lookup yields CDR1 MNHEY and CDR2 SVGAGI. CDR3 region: CASSYEQGIPGELFF. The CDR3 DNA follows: TGTGCCAGCAGTTACGAACAGGGGATACCCGGGGAGCTGTTTTTT.

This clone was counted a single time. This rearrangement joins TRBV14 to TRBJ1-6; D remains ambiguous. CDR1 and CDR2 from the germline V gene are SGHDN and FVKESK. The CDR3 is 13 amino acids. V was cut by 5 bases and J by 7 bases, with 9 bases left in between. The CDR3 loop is CASSSNPNSPLHF. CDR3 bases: TGTGCCAGCAGCTCTAACCCCAATTCACCCCTCCACTTT.

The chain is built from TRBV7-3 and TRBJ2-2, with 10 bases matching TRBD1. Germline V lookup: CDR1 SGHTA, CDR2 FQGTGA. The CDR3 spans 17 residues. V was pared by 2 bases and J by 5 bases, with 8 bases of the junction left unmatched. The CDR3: CASSLASGQGRTGELFF. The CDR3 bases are TGTGCCAGCAGCTTAGCATCGGGACAGGGGAGAACCGGGGAGCTGTTTTTT. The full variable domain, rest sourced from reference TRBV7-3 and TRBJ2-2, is GAGVSQTPSNKVTEKGKYVELRCDPISGHTALYWYRQSLGQGPEFLIYFQGTGAADDSGLPNDRFFAVRPEGSVSTLKIQRTERGDSAVYLCASSLASGQGRTGELFFGEGSRLTVL.

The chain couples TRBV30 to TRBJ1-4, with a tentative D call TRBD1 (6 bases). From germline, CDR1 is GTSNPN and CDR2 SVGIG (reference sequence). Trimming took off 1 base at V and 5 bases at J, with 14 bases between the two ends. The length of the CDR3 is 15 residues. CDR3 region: CAWSARTAGNEKLFF. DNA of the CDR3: TGTGCCTGGAGTGCCCGGACAGCGGGGAATGAAAAACTGTTTTTT.

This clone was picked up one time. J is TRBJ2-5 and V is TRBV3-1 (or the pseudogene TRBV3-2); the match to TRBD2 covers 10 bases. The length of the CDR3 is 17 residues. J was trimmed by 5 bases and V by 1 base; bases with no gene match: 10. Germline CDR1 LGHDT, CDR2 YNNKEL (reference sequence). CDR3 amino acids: CASSQVAVAGGGETQYF. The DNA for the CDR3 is TGTGCCAGCAGCCAAGTAGCGGTAGCGGGAGGAGGGGAGACCCAGTACTTC.